This TCR beta chain was identified in a study of radiation and T cells in renal cell carcinoma. At the level of the study: Nephrectomy followed 15 Gy stereotactic body radiation by 4 weeks. General observations from the study: From baseline, blood top tumor clonotypes peaked at 2 weeks post-radiation.

Time point defined: blood 2 weeks post-SBRT. Treatment described: 15 Gy SBRT to primary tumor, nephrectomy 4 weeks later. Blood was sampled at baseline, 2 weeks and 4 weeks after SBRT. The tumor was a clear cell renal cell carcinoma. Trimming at V came to 6 bases and at J to 5 bases, leaving 11 bases not matched to a gene. Germline loops: CDR1 SNHLY, CDR2 FYNNEI. The CDR3 has 15 residues. Sequencing used immunoSEQ multiplex PCR; TCRdb keeps in-frame clones, though not all of them. The sample contains about 130,000 clones, 81% of which appear only once. This clone was detected a few times. Its antigen is not identified.

The receptor was isolated from a man over 45 with renal cell carcinoma. The gene calls are TRBV2 and TRBJ2-5; 8 nucleotides align to TRBD2. The material was blood, obtained from a patient whose treatment included radiotherapy and nephrectomy. The DNA for the CDR3 is TGTGCCAGCAGCGGGGGGCTAGCGGGCTACGAGACCCAGTACTTC. Protein sequence: CASSGGLAGYETQYF.